This T cell receptor (beta chain) stems from a study of response to subunit inactivated influenza vaccine. Study-wide points: With each seasonal influenza vaccination, the authors suggested, few new T cells are recruited.

In germline, CDR1 is DFQATT, CDR2 SNEGSKA (reference sequence). The CDR3 is 11 amino acids. V lost 5 bases and J lost 8, with 10 bases in between. TCRdb redid the calling of the RT-PCR reads with MiXCR, one entry per CDR3 protein. This sample yields 650,000 to 800,000 distinct CDR3 sequences, of which more than 11% are seen a single time; 6% to 8% belongs to the top ten. As to this clonotype: No antigen is known for it. A much larger clone lies a single base off, so this may be a read error. The CDR3 ends on some other residue instead of the conserved phenylalanine or tryptophan, so this is likely a read error.

The clonotype was recovered from a man aged 50-59 years who received an inactivated influenza vaccine. The chain couples TRBV20-1 to TRBJ2-1, with TRBD2 as a possible D gene (6 bases). The sample was PBMCs from blood, taken 14 days before vaccination. As DNA, the CDR3 is TGCAGTGCTGACAAGCGGGATGAGCAGTTCTCC. This codes for CSADKRDEQFS.